The 22 T cell receptor delta chains below were found in one sample sequenced in a study of gamma-delta chains in newborns, infants, children. TCRdb re-identified clones in the reads via CATT. The sample contains about 6,900 delta-chain clones, 2.1% of which appear only once. The sequencing sample was made of blood. Receptors originate from a child who was a newborn, infant or young child, either healthy, febrile or measles-vaccinated (not recorded which).

With regard to this clone: TCRdb's protein, taken from a much larger clone, differs from this DNA's translation at residue 10, likely owing to a read error; the protein displayed comes from the DNA. The gene calls are TRDV2 and TRDJ3; TRDD3 matches 10 bases. Per the germline V gene, CDR1 is GEAIGNYY and CDR2 is EKD. This CDR3 has 16 amino acids. This CDR3 is CACDVLGDWGTRQMFF. The CDR3 bases are TGTGCCTGTGACGTACTGGGGGATTGGGGCACCCGACAGATGTTTTTC.

This clone has more than one count but fewer than ten. TCRdb shows a much larger clone's protein in place of this DNA's translation, and the two differ at residue 13, likely through a read error; the protein shown is translated from the DNA. The chain uses TRDV2 and TRDJ3, with 9 bases fitting TRDD3. Germline values: CDR1 GEAIGNYY, CDR2 EKD. CDR3 length equals 19 residues. CDR3 nucleotide sequence: TGTGCCTGTGACACCGTACTGGGGGACCTCTCCTGGGGCACCCGACAGATGTTTTTC. It translates to CACDTVLGDLSWGTRQMFF.

This clone was recorded a few times. The likely explanation is a read error, given a far larger clone one base away. Different DNA sequences within this sample yield the same CDR3. The chain is built from TRAV29/DV5 and TRDJ1; 9 nucleotides align to TRDD3. With V trimmed by 1 base and J by 0 bases, 19 bases remained unmatched. The germline gives CDR1 NSMFDY, CDR2 ISSIKDK. The CDR3 has 20 residues. CDR3 amino acids: CAASPSPYWGNLRYTDKLIF. CDR3 coding DNA: TGTGCAGCAAGCCCTTCCCCCTACTGGGGGAACTTAAGGTACACCGATAAACTCATCTTT.

By sample fraction, this clone is medium-sized. Mismatch with germline at one junction end may stem from a read error. V gene TRDV2 combines with J gene TRDJ3; 11 bases map to TRDD3. Germline CDR1 is GEAIGNYY and CDR2 is EKD. CDR3 length equals 18 residues. Written as DNA, the CDR3 is TGTGCCTGTGACACTGGGGGATACGGCTCCTGGGGCACCCGACAGATGTTTTTC. Translated, it gives CACDTGGYGSWGTRQMFF.

Note on this clone: TCRdb's entry gives the protein of a much larger clone, which mismatches this DNA's translation at residue 8, likely from a read error; the protein reported here is translated from the DNA. V gene TRDV2 combines with J gene TRDJ3, with 7 bases matching TRDD3. CDR1 GEAIGNYY and CDR2 EKD come from the germline V gene. V shed 0 bases, J shed 0 bases, and the junction held 7 bases outside the gene matches. This CDR3 has 19 residues. CDR3 amino acids: CACDTLGATSSWDTRQMFF. For the CDR3, the DNA is TGTGCCTGTGACACCCTGGGGGCTACCAGCTCCTGGGACACCCGACAGATGTTTTTC.

This clone has just a few counts. A far larger clone is one nucleotide away, so this likely arose from a read error. Other nucleotide sequences in the sample specify the same CDR3. The rearrangement links TRDV2 to TRDJ3, with 12 nucleotides matching TRDD3. Germline lookup yields CDR1 GEAIGNYY and CDR2 EKD. CDR3 size: 18 residues. The CDR3 sequence: CACDTVLGDTWDTRQMFF. The CDR3 DNA reads TGTGCCTGTGACACCGTACTGGGGGATACCTGGGACACCCGGCAGATGTTTTTC.

As for this clone: A far bigger clonotype differs at one base, so this is likely a read error. This specimen includes other DNA sequences encoding the same CDR3. This sequence joins TRDV2 and TRDJ3; 11 bases agree with TRDD3. The CDR3 runs to 19 residues. The germline gives CDR1 GEAIGNYY, CDR2 EKD. The CDR3 reads CACDTVLGDSSWDTRQMFF. The CDR3 DNA reads as TGCGCCTGTGACACCGTACTGGGGGATAGCTCCTGGGACACCCGACAGATGTTTTTC.

On this clone itself: TCRdb's entry gives the protein of a much larger clone, which mismatches this DNA's translation at residue 7, likely from a read error; the protein reported here is translated from the DNA. This chain connects TRDV2 to TRDJ3; D is unclear. Trimming removed 1 base from V and 0 bases from J, with 9 bases in between. The CDR3 has 17 amino acids. Germline V lookup: CDR1 GEAIGNYY, CDR2 EKD. The CDR3 region is CACDTTRSSWDTRQMFF. CDR3 nucleotide sequence: TGTGCCTGTGACACTACTAGGAGCTCCTGGGACACCCGACAGATGTTTTTC.

This clone has only a few counts. This may stem from a read error, because a much larger clone lies one nucleotide away. Other DNA sequences within the sample encode an identical CDR3. The gene calls are TRDV2 and TRDJ3; 12 bases fit TRDD3. The CDR3 length is 19 residues. Germline V lookup: CDR1 GEAIGNYY, CDR2 EKD. DNA for the CDR3: TGTGCCTGTGGGTACTGGGGGATACTGGAATCCTGGGACACCCGGCAGATGTTTTTC. This encodes CACGYWGILESWDTRQMFF.

This clone has just a few counts. Relative to the germline gene, one junction end is altered; a read error may explain this. Other DNA sequences from this sample encode an identical CDR3 as well. V is TRDV2 and J is TRDJ2; 7 bases align to TRDD3. The CDR3 contains 21 residues. Germline CDR1 GEAIGNYY, CDR2 EKD. The CDR3 DNA reads TGTGCCTGTGACACCGTCATTACTGGGGTATACGGGAATGGTTTGACCGCACAACTCTTCTTT. This translates into CACDTVITGVYGNGLTAQLFF.

Worth noting for this clone: A read error likely explains this, since a far larger clone differs by one base. This same CDR3 is encoded by further DNA sequences in the sample. This chain links TRDV2 with TRDJ2; 9 positions agree with TRDD3. The germline gives CDR1 GEAIGNYY, CDR2 EKD. This CDR3 spans 15 amino acids. V was pared by 0 bases and J by 9 bases, with 7 bases of the junction left unmatched. CDR3 bases: TGTGCCTGTGACACCCTACTGGGGGACGACACACAACTCTTCTTT. Its protein product is CACDTLLGDDTQLFF.

This clone has more than one count but fewer than ten. This sequence may be a read error, since a much larger clone differs from it by one base. The CDR3 protein is CACDILGANNWDTRQMFF. CDR3 sequence (DNA): TGTGCCTGTGACATACTGGGGGCTAATAACTGGGACACCCGACAGATGTTTTTC. The V call is TRDV2, the J call TRDJ3, with TRDD3 identical over 8 bases. CDR3 length: 18 amino acids. Losses at the gene ends were 2 bases for V and 3 bases for J; bases not matched to a gene: 8. The germline CDR1 and CDR2 sequences are GEAIGNYY and EKD.

This clone has only a few counts. This may come from a read error, since a much larger clone is one base off. This CDR3 is also generated by other DNA sequences in the sample. The chain couples TRDV2 to TRDJ3; TRDD3 aligns across 12 bases. Per the germline V gene, CDR1 is GEAIGNYY and CDR2 is EKD. The CDR3 is 18 residues long. CDR3 DNA: TGTGCCTGCGACATACTGGGGGATACTAACCGGGACACCCGACAGATGTTTTTC. Amino acid sequence: CACDILGDTNRDTRQMFF.

With respect to this clone: With a much larger clone just one base away, this may be a read error. The rearrangement links TRDV1 to TRDJ1; 9 bases fit TRDD3. Germline V gene data show CDR1 as TSWWSYY and CDR2 as QGS. V was clipped by 4 bases and J by 8 bases; unmatched bases: 17. The CDR3 spans 17 residues. This CDR3 reads CALGGFPSTGGPSKLIF. The CDR3 DNA follows: TGTGCTCTTGGGGGCTTTCCTTCTACTGGGGGACCTTCCAAACTCATCTTT.

The table lists this clone with a few counts. There is a difference at residue 5 between the TCRdb protein and the DNA translation, so the protein given here was translated from the DNA. The chain joins TRDV2 to TRDJ2, with TRDD3 matching over 7 bases. The CDR3 totals 13 residues. Germline assignment: CDR1 GEAIGNYY and CDR2 EKD. V lost 3 bases and J lost 7; bases outside the gene matches: 4. CDR3 region: CACDARGIAQLFF. The CDR3 DNA follows: TGTGCCTGTGACGCCCGGGGGATAGCACAACTCTTCTTT.

This clone was seen a few times. At residue 3, the TCRdb protein and translated DNA are inconsistent; the protein given comes from the DNA. The chain has TRDV2 and TRDJ2; 11 positions agree with TRDD3. Germline V gene lookup returns CDR1 GEAIGNYY and CDR2 EKD. The CDR3 sequence is 18 residues long. DNA of the CDR3: TGTGCCCGTGACACCATTAATGGGGGATACGAGCAGGCAGCACAACTCTTCTTT. Translation: CARDTINGGYEQAAQLFF.

This clone was found a few times. The protein in TCRdb stems from a much larger clone and differs at residue 16 from this DNA's translation, likely a read error; here the protein is translated from the DNA. The V and J genes are TRAV29/DV5 and TRDJ1, with 10 bases matching TRDD3. This CDR3 region has 17 residues. Germline V gives CDR1 NSMFDY, CDR2 ISSIKDK. The DNA for the CDR3 is TGTGCAGCAAGCGCGTACGTACTGGGGGATTCAGCCGATAAACTCACCTTT. This encodes CAASAYVLGDSADKLTF.

The table lists this clone with a few counts. TCRdb has a much larger clone's protein, which differs at residue 10 from the translation of this DNA, likely because of a read error; what is shown is the protein translated from the DNA. Within the sample, other DNA sequences also encode this same CDR3. The rearrangement links TRDV2 to TRDJ3; 10 bases match TRDD3. The CDR3 runs 18 residues. Trimming removed 1 base from V and 2 bases from J; junction bases left unmatched: 4. Germline loops: CDR1 GEAIGNYY, CDR2 EKD. The CDR3 reads CACDTGGYSPWDTRQMFF. The CDR3 DNA reads TGTGCCTGTGACACTGGGGGATACAGCCCCTGGGACACCCGACAGATGTTTTTC.

On this clone itself: The amino acid sequence in TCRdb belongs to a much larger clone and departs from this DNA's translation at residue 3, likely a sequencing read error; the sequence shown is translated from the DNA. This chain's CDR3 is CARDTWGISQLFF. CDR3 coding DNA: TGTGCCCGTGACACCTGGGGGATATCACAACTCTTCTTT. The V call is TRDV2, the J call TRDJ2; 10 nucleotides align to TRDD3. Per germline, CDR1 GEAIGNYY and CDR2 EKD. The CDR3 loop spans 13 amino acids.

The sample holds a few counts of this clone. TCRdb assigns this DNA the protein of a much larger clone, which departs from its translation at residue 7; this likely reflects a read error, and the protein shown comes from translating the DNA. This chain uses TRDV2 with TRDJ1; tentatively, D is TRDD3 (5 bases). The V gene's germline CDR1 is GEAIGNYY and CDR2 EKD. Trimming shortened V by 2 bases and J by 1 base, and 7 bases separated the two germline ends. This CDR3 has 13 amino acids. Here the CDR3 DNA reads TGTGCCTGTGACAGGATATGCACCGATAAACTCATCTTT. Translated: CACDRICTDKLIF.

This clone was counted a few times. The protein that TCRdb holds for this DNA derives from a much larger clone and differs from the translated DNA at residue 6, which likely indicates a read error; the protein shown here is translated from the DNA. V usage is TRDV2 and J usage is TRDJ3; 8 bases line up with TRDD3. V dropped 1 base and J dropped 0; count of bases not matched to a gene: 7. The V gene's germline CDR1 is GEAIGNYY and CDR2 EKD. The CDR3 extends over 19 amino acids. The CDR3 DNA reads as TGTGCCTGTGACACTTGGGGATACTTGGGCTCCTGGGACACCCGACAGATGTTTTTC. Translated, it gives CACDTWGYLGSWDTRQMFF.

Worth noting for this clone: The TCRdb protein comes from a much larger clone and disagrees with this DNA's translation at residue 17, likely due to a read error; the protein given here is derived from the DNA. The genes are TRDV2 and TRDJ3, with 11 bases fitting TRDD3. CDR3 length equals 19 residues. Germline CDR1 GEAIGNYY, CDR2 EKD. The CDR3 DNA is TGTGCCTGCGACACCGTACTGGGGGATAGCTCCTGGGACACCCGACAGACGTTTTTC. Translating gives CACDTVLGDSSWDTRQTFF.